Detailed here is one T cell receptor beta chain. Authors' data handling: Reference gene primers were amplified, and this amplification served to estimate nucleated cell counts. Libraries were prepared by immunoSEQ multiplex PCR; TCRdb keeps only in-frame clonotypes and omits some of them. The V and J calls and clone size come from that table; D and trimming were worked out from the DNA. The top ten hold 10% of the sample, which has fewer than 400,000 clones, around nine tenths seen once. The data are from a study of blood T cell repertoires in COVID-19. Study context: PBMCs, B-cell-depleted T cells, or T cells were the source of the cDNA or gDNA that made up the material.

This receptor was identified in a woman aged 45-60 years who had recovered from COVID-19. The sample was PBMCs or T cells enriched from blood (not recorded which).

The CDR3 region is CASSRSGQGAYNEQFF. CDR3 sequence (DNA): TGTGCCAGCAGCCGCTCGGGACAGGGGGCCTACAATGAGCAGTTCTTC. This rearrangement joins TRBV3-1 (or the pseudogene TRBV3-2) to TRBJ2-1; TRBD1 matches at 11 bases. J was trimmed by 2 bases and V by 4 bases; bases with no gene match: 4. The germline V gene has CDR1 LGHDT and CDR2 YNNKEL (reference sequence). CDR3 size: 16 residues.